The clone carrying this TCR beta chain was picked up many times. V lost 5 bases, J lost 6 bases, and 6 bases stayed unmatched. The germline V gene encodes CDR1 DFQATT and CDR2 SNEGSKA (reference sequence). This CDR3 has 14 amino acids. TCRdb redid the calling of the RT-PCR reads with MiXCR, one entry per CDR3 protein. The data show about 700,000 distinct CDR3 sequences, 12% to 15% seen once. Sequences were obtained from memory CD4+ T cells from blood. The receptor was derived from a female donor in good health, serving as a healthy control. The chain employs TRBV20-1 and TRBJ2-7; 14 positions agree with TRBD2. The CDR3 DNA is TGCAGTGCTGACCCGGGACTAGCGGGAGCCGAGCAGTACTTC. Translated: CSADPGLAGAEQYF.